This paragraph covers one TCR beta chain sequence. This clone showed up just once. No cognate antigen has been identified for it. No base quality information exists; no much larger clone differs at one position. The trial excluded patients who had a history of autoimmune disease or who were on systemic immunosuppression. Peripheral blood for TCR sequencing was collected from all dose cohorts at baseline, on cycle 4 day 1, and on cycle 7 day 1. Samples came from an open-label, multicenter, first-in-human phase I dose-escalation trial of ivuxolimab. Adults with locally advanced or metastatic head and neck squamous cell, hepatocellular, melanoma or renal cell carcinoma were enrolled in the trial. Before TCR sequencing, CD4+ T cells and CD8+ T cells from peripheral blood were sorted into separate populations. V is clipped by 4 bases and J by 4 bases, and the sequence between their germline boundaries is 11 bases long. From the cysteine through the phenylalanine, the CDR3 covers 13 amino acids. Only the CDR3 region is kept as DNA, spanning 39 bases read in frame from base 1. Per the germline V gene, SGDLS is the CDR1 and YYNGEE is the CDR2.

Genomic DNA was extracted from sorted cells for sequencing of the TCRbeta CDR3 region. The immunoSEQ Assay was used to sequence the TCRbeta CDR3 regions. Here the immuneACCESS table is served through TCRdb, limited to in-frame sequences with V and J called. Missing clones are a known gap in these copies; in checked studies unresolved V genes cover under half, and the rest lacks a known reason. For this sample the table gives more than 20,000 clones, of which about 77% were detected only once. 8.5% to 10% of the sample rests with the top ten. This sample was included in a study of OX40 agonist ivuxolimab in advanced cancers. Some background on the complete study: Ivuxolimab was a fully human IgG2 agonistic monoclonal antibody targeting the costimulatory receptor OX40 (CD134). Intravenous ivuxolimab was administered to patients every 2 weeks at six dose levels: 0.01, 0.1, 0.3, 1.5, 3 and 10 mg/kg. Among the approximately 50 dose-escalation patients, roughly 20 had hepatocellular carcinoma, 15 or so melanoma, 9 renal cell carcinoma and 9 head and neck cancer. In the dose-escalation cohort, around four fifths of patients were male, and the mean age was approximately 60 years, with a range of about 23 to 80. Prior anti-PD-1, anti-PD-L1 or anti-CTLA-4 therapy was permitted, and approximately 41% of dose-escalation patients had received checkpoint inhibitors. Partial responses occurred in three dose-escalation patients: two with cutaneous melanoma and one with hepatocellular carcinoma. The purpose of peripheral TCRbeta sequencing was to test whether ivuxolimab changed TCR sequence diversity and led to clonal T-cell expansion. The paper covers the monotherapy dose-escalation part of the phase I ivuxolimab trial, which included N ≈ 57 patients. The paper's findings and limits, for the study overall: The antigen specificity of the peripheral T cells that underwent clonal expansion was not determined. Low levels of normalized T-cell clonal expansion were also seen in some patients who did not respond. At doses of 0.1 to 3.0 mg/kg, clonal expansion of both CD4+ and CD8+ T cells in blood was seen between baseline and week 6. Partial responders in the 0.1-3.0 mg/kg groups had among the lowest normalized peripheral clonal expansion, especially among CD8+ T cells. After ivuxolimab, more expanded clones were found on average in CD8+ T cells than in CD4+ T cells.

This sequence was found in an adult with an advanced solid tumor such as melanoma, head and neck, liver or kidney cancer. The source material was CD4+ or CD8+ T cells sorted from blood, sampled in a trial of the OX40 agonist ivuxolimab. The chain employs TRBV9 and TRBJ1-1; confidence is insufficient to name the D gene. CDR3 loop: CASSSALSTEAFF. The DNA sequence follows: TGTGCCAGCAGCTCTGCCCTGAGCACTGAAGCTTTCTTT.